The T cell receptor (beta chain) under discussion was sequenced for a study of identical twins. With 6 bases removed from V and 3 bases from J, the gap between germline ends came to 10 bases. Germline-derived CDR1 and CDR2 are MNHNY and SVGAGI (reference sequence). The CDR3 runs to 13 residues. On this clonotype: The antigen is not known.

A single record per CDR3 protein comes from TCRdb applying MiXCR to the 5' RACE reads. The sample includes approximately 500,000 distinct CDR3 sequences, 12% to 15% of them seen just once. Study results and caveats: Twins shared out-of-frame alpha sequences with excess low generation probability.

These data are also associated with another study on yellow fever vaccine responses in identical twins.

The clonotype comes from a woman aged 18-29 years in good health. The sequencing sample was made of CD4+ T cells sorted from blood. The chain couples TRBV6-6 to TRBJ2-3; D is possibly TRBD2 (6 bases). In DNA, the CDR3 is TGTGCCAGCAGAGGAGGGACGACAGATACGCAGTATTTT. Its translation is CASRGGTTDTQYF.